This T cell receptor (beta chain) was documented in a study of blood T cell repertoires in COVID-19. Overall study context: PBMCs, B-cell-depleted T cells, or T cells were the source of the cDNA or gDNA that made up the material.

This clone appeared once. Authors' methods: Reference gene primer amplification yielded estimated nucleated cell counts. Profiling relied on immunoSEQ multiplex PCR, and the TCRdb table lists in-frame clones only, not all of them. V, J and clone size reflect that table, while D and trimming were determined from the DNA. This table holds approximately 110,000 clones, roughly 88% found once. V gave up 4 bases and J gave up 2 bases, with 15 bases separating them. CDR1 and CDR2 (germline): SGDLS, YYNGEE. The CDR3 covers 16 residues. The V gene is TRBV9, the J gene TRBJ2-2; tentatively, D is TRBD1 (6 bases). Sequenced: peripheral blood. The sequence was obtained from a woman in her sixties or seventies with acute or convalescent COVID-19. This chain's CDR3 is CASSSDRIFNTGELFF. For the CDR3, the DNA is TGTGCCAGCAGCTCCGACAGGATCTTCAACACCGGGGAGCTGTTTTTT.